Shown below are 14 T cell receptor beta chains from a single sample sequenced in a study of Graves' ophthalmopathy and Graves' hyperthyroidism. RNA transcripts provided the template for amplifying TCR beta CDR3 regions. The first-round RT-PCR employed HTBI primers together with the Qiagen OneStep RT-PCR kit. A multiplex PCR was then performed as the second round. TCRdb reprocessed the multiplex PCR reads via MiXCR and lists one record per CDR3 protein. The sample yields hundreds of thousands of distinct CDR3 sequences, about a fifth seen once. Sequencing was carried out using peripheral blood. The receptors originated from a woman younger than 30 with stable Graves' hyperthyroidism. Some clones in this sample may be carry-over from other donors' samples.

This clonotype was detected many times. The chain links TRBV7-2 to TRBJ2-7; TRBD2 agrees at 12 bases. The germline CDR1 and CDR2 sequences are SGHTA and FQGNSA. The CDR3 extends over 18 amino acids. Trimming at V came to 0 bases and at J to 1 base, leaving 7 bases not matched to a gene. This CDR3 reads CASSLAGTSGYYSYEQYF. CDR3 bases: TGTGCCAGCAGCTTAGCAGGGACTAGCGGGTACTATTCCTACGAGCAGTACTTC.

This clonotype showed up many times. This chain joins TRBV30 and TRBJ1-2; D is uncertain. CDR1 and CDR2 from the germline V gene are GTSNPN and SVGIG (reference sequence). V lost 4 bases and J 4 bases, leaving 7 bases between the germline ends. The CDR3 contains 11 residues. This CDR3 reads CAWKWAYGYTF. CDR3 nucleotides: TGTGCCTGGAAGTGGGCCTATGGCTACACCTTC.

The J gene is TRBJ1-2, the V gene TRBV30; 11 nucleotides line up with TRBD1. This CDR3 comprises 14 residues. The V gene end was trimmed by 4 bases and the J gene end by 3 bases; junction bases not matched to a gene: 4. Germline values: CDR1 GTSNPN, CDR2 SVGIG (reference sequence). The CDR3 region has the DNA TGTGCCTGGAACCGGGACAGGGGGGACTATGGCTACACCTTC. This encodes CAWNRDRGDYGYTF.

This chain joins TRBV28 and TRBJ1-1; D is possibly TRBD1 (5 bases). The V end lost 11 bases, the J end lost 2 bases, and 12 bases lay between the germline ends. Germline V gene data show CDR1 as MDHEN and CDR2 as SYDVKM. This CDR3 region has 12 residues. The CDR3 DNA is TGTGCCGGAGGGGCTCTCAACACTGAAGCTTTCTTT. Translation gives CAGGALNTEAFF.

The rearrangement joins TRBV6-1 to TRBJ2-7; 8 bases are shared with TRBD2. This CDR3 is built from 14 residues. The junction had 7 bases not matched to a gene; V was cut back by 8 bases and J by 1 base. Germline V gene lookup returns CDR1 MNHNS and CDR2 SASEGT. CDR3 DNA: TGTGCCAGCCGTAAAGCGGGGGAGTCCTACGAGCAGTACTTC. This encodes CASRKAGESYEQYF.

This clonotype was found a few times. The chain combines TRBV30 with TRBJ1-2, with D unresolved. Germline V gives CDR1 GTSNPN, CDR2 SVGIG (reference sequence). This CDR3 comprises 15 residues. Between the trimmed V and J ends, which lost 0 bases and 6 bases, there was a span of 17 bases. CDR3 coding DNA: TGTGCCTGGAGTGTTAGGGCCAGTGGAACAAATGGCTACACCTTC. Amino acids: CAWSVRASGTNGYTF.

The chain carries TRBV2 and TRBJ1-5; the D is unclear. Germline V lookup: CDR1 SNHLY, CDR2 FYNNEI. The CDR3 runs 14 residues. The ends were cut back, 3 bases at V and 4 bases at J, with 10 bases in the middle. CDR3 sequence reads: CASSEASPNQPQHF. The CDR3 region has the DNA TGTGCCAGCAGTGAGGCCAGCCCTAATCAGCCCCAGCATTTT.

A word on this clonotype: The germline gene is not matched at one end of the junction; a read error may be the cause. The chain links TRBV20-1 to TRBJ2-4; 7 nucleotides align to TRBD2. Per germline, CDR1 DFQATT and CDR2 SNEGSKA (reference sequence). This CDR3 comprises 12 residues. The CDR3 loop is CFPASGPNEKFF. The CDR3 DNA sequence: TGCTTCCCGGCTAGCGGTCCCAATGAGAAGTTCTTC.

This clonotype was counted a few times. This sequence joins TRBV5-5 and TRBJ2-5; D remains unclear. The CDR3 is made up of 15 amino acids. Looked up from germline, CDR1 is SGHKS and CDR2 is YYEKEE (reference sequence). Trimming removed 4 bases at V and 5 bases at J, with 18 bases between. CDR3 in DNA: TGTGCCAGCAGCCCCGACACCCCCGGGTGGGAGACCCAGTACTTC. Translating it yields CASSPDTPGWETQYF.

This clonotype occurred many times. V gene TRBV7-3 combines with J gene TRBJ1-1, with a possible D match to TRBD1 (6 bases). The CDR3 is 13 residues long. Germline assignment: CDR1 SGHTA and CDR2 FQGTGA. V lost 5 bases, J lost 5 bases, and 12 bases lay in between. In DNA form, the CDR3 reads TGTGCCAGCAGCGAGTTCAGGGGAACTGAAGCTTTCTTT. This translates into CASSEFRGTEAFF. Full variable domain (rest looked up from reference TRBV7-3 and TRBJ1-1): GAGVSQTPSNKVTEKGKYVELRCDPISGHTALYWYRQSLGQGPEFLIYFQGTGAADDSGLPNDRFFAVRPEGSVSTLKIQRTERGDSAVYLCASSEFRGTEAFFGQGTRLTVV.

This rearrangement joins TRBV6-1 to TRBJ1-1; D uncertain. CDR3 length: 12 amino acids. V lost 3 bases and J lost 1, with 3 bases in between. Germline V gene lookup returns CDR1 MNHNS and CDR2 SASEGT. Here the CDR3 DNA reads TGTGCCAGCAGTGATTGGAACACTGAAGCTTTCTTT. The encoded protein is CASSDWNTEAFF.

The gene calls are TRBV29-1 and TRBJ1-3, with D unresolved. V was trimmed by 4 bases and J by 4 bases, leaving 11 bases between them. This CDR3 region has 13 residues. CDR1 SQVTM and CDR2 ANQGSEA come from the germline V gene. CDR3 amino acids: CSVVTGPGNTIYF. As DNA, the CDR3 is TGCAGCGTTGTTACTGGGCCAGGAAACACCATATATTTT.

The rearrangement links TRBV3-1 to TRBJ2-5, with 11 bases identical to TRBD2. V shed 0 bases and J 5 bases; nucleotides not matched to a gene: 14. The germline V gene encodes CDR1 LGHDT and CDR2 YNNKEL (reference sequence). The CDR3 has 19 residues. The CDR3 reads CASSQERTSGPRQRETQYF. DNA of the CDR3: TGTGCCAGCAGCCAAGAGCGGACTAGCGGGCCACGCCAGAGGGAGACCCAGTACTTC.

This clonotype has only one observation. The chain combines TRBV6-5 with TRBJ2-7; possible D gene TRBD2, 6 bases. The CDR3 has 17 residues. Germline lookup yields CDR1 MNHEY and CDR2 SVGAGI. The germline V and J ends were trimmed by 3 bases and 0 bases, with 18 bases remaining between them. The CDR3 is CASSYAGGSQISYEQYF. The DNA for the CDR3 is TGTGCCAGCAGTTATGCCGGGGGTTCACAAATCTCCTACGAGCAGTACTTC.